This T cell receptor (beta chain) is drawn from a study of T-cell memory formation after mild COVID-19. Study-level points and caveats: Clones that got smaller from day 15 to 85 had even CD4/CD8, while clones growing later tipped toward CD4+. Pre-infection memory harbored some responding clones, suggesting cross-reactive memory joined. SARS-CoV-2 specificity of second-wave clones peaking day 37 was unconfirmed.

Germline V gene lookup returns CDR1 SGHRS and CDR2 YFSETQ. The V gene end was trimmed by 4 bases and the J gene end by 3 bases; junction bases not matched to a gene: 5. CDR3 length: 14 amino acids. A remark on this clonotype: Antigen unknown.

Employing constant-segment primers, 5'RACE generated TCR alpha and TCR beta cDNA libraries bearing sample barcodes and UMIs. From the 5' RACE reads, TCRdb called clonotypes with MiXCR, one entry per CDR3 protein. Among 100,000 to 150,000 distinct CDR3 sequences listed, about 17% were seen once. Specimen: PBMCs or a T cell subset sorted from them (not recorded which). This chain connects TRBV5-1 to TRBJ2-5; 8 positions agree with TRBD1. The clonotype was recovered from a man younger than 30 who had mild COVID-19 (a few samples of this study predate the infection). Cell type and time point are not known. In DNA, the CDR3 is TGCGCCAGCAGCCTCTTGACAGGGGAAGAGACCCAGTACTTC. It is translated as CASSLLTGEETQYF.